The clone carrying this TCR beta chain was observed once. Its antigen is undetermined. The CDR3 runs 15 residues. Per germline, CDR1 MNHEY and CDR2 SMNVEV (reference sequence). Germline trimming cut 3 bases from V and 8 bases from J; bases unmatched to any gene: 9. This entry comes from a study of T cell repertoires in cytomegalovirus infection. One entry per CDR3 protein results from TCRdb running MiXCR on the reads. The profile covers under 40,000 distinct CDR3 sequences, with 52% appearing a single time and roughly 90% taken by the ten largest. This clonotype originated in a human donor in good health (CMV status not recorded). Some clones in this sample may be carry-over from other donors' samples. The chain couples TRBV27 to TRBJ2-1, with 8 bases fitting TRBD2. Here the sequenced sample was CD8+ T cells from cultured PBMCs, taken from culture after CMV antigen stimulation. CDR3 region: CASSFPTSGGDEQFF. The CDR3 coding sequence is TGTGCCAGCAGTTTTCCCACTAGCGGCGGGGATGAGCAGTTCTTC.